This T cell receptor (beta chain) was captured by sequencing in a study of T-cell reconstitution after alpha-beta-depleted transplantation in children. CDR1 and CDR2 from the germline V gene are SGHDT and YYEEEE. This CDR3 is 15 amino acids long. J gave up 2 bases and V 2 bases, and 7 bases lay outside the gene matches. A library of TCRbeta sequences, prepared with unique molecular identifiers, was generated. TCRdb processed the PCR reads anew with MiXCR; each CDR3 protein has one entry. The table shows 500,000 to 650,000 distinct CDR3 sequences, with 10% to 15% occurring only once. The chain joins TRBV5-6 to TRBJ2-7; 7 bases agree with TRBD2. Sequencing used PBMCs, mostly from graft donor cells, obtained 360 days after TCRalphabeta/CD19-depleted stem cell transplant. The TCR originated in a male patient under 18 who had a stem cell transplant for acute myeloid leukemia, so the T cells may come from the graft donor. This chain's CDR3 is CASSFSRDYPYEQYF. Written as DNA, the CDR3 is TGTGCCAGCAGCTTCTCAAGGGACTACCCCTACGAGCAGTACTTC. The full variable domain, its missing parts supplied by reference TRBV5-6 and TRBJ2-7, is DAGVTQSPTHLIKTRGQQVTLRCSPKSGHDTVSWYQQALGQGPQFIFQYYEEEERQRGNFPDRFSGHQFPNYSSELNVNALLLGDSALYLCASSFSRDYPYEQYFGPGTRLTVT.